This T cell receptor beta chain was recovered during a study of blood T cell repertoires in COVID-19. On the study more broadly: Material from acute and convalescent COVID-19 was sourced from the United States, Italy and Spain.

Original methodology: Nucleated cell number was recorded as an estimate derived from reference gene primer amplification. Only in-frame clones appear in the TCRdb table, and some are missing; sequencing was by immunoSEQ multiplex PCR. The V and J calls and the clone size are those of that table, but D and trimming were determined from the DNA. The sample has approximately 13,000 clones, roughly 80% seen once. The germline V gene has CDR1 MGHRA and CDR2 YSYEKL. The CDR3 has 12 amino acids. The V and J ends lost 3 bases and 11 bases respectively, with 12 bases between them. The sample consisted of peripheral blood. This TCR came from an older woman with acute or convalescent COVID-19. The rearrangement links TRBV4-1 to TRBJ2-3; unclear D gene. The CDR3 bases are TGCGCCAGCAGCCATGGCTCCTCTCAGCAGTATTTT. It codes for CASSHGSSQQYF.